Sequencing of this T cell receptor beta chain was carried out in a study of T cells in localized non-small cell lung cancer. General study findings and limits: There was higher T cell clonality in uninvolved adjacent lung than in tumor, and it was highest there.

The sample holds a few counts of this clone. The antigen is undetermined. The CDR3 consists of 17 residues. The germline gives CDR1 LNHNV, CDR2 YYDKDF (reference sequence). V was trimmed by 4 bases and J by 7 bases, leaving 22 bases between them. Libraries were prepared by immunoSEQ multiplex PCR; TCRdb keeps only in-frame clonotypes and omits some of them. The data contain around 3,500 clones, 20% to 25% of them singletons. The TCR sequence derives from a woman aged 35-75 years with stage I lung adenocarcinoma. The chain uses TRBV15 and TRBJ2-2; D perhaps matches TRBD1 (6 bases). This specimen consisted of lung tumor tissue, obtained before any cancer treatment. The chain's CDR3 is CATSTGFSQGRVGELFF. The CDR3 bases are TGTGCCACCAGCACGGGGTTCTCTCAGGGGCGTGTCGGGGAGCTGTTTTTT.